This T cell receptor beta chain was identified during a study of CD8 T cells in Susac syndrome. Notes on the study in general: As the study acknowledged, the number of individuals who were part of its TCR sequencing and HLA analysis was relatively small.

Looked up from germline, CDR1 is WSHSY and CDR2 is SAAADI. V shed 6 bases, J shed 3 bases, and the junction held 8 bases outside the gene matches. The CDR3 sequence is 15 residues long. The study sequenced TCR beta in blood CD8+ and CD4+ T cells. TEMRA cells underwent FACS enrichment and CD8+ and CD4+ T cells underwent negative isolation. The sample holds one count of this clonotype. Its antigen is still unknown. RNA in amounts of 0.5 to 1 ug was reverse transcribed with random hexamers. Amplification of TCR beta CDR3 across 54 Vbeta and 13 Jbeta was performed with immunoSEQ multiplex PCR. TCRdb re-called the immunoSEQ multiplex PCR reads through MiXCR, storing one row per CDR3 protein. The table lists hundreds of thousands of distinct CDR3 sequences, around 89% of them singletons.

The chain carries TRBV10-2 and TRBJ2-7; TRBD1 agrees at 10 bases. The clonotype originates from a human donor with multiple sclerosis. The sequenced material came from CD8+ T cells from PBMCs. CDR3 DNA: TGCGCCAGCAGGGAGGGCGGGACAGGGGTCTACGAGCAGTACTTC. Protein product: CASREGGTGVYEQYF.